The clone carrying this T cell receptor beta chain was seen at least ten times. These data come from a study of molecular identifiers for immune sequencing clone quantification. TCRdb reprocessed the PCR reads with MiXCR, giving one entry per CDR3 protein. This table has around 86,000 distinct CDR3 sequences, around a fifth appearing once. Germline V gives CDR1 SGHDT, CDR2 YYEEEE. This CDR3 spans 14 amino acids. Trimming took 3 bases from V and 2 from J, leaving 12 bases between them. The clonotype was recovered from a human donor in good health. Some libraries in this study had Jurkat cell RNA spiked in. The sample taken for sequencing was naive CD8+ T cells from blood, with Jurkat cell RNA spiked in. As for subset: FACS-sorted CD8+CD4-CCR7+CD45RA+ naive T cells. This chain uses TRBV5-6 with TRBJ2-7, with D possibly called TRBD1 or TRBD2 (6 bases each). The CDR3 bases are TGTGCCAGCAGCTCGGGGGCTTCCCCCTACGAGCAGTACTTC. The encoded protein is CASSSGASPYEQYF.